A single sample is the source of the 11 T cell receptor beta chains below, sequenced in a study of human CD4 T cells and Enterobacteriaceae. Method: immunoSEQ multiplex PCR; TCRdb's copy keeps in-frame clones and lacks some. The table has 25,000 to 30,000 clones, approximately 80% seen once; the top ten hold around 0.88%. Sorting took every CD4+ cell except CD45RA+CCR7+CD95- naive cells, reaching over 98% purity. Specimen: memory CD4+ T cells from blood. The receptor set was obtained from a human donor in good health.

The CDR3 loop reads CASSSLSGTNTDTQYF. The CDR3 nucleotides read TGCGCCAGCAGCTCCCTAAGTGGGACAAACACAGATACGCAGTATTTT. The chain joins TRBV5-1 to TRBJ2-3, with D maybe TRBD1 (6 bases). The CDR3 sequence is 16 residues long. Between the trimmed V and J ends, which lost 3 bases and 2 bases, there was a span of 16 bases. Germline assignment: CDR1 SGHRS and CDR2 YFSETQ.

The J gene is TRBJ2-1, the V gene TRBV7-9; TRBD1 matches 7 bases. V gave up 4 bases and J gave up 5 bases; unmatched junction bases: 5. CDR1 and CDR2 (germline): SEHNR, FQNEAQ (reference sequence). The CDR3 runs to 14 residues. CDR3: CASSSTGKDNEQFF. As DNA, the CDR3 is TGTGCCAGCAGCTCGACAGGGAAGGACAATGAGCAGTTCTTC.

This clone was recorded once. The chain uses TRBV2 and TRBJ2-1, with D perhaps matching TRBD1 or TRBD2 (5 bases each). Between the trimmed V and J ends, which lost 5 bases and 12 bases, there was a span of 11 bases. From germline, CDR1 is SNHLY and CDR2 FYNNEI. This CDR3 is built from 11 residues. The DNA for the CDR3 is TGTGCCAGCAGTAATCTCGGGGCGCAGTTCTTC. Translation: CASSNLGAQFF.

The rearrangement uses TRBV5-1 and TRBJ2-7; TRBD2 aligns across 9 bases. Germline CDR1 reads SGHRS; CDR2 reads YFSETQ. Trimming took 2 bases from V and 0 from J; bases not matched to a gene: 15. This CDR3 contains 19 residues. The CDR3 spells CASSLGLAGFLSPSYEQYF. The CDR3 DNA reads TGCGCCAGCAGCTTAGGGCTAGCGGGATTCTTAAGTCCCTCCTACGAGCAGTACTTC. Together with reference TRBV5-1 and TRBJ2-7, the CDR3 gives the full variable domain: KAGVTQTPRYLIKTRGQQVTLSCSPISGHRSVSWYQQTPGQGLQFLFEYFSETQRNKGNFPGRFSGRQFSNSRSEMNVSTLELGDSALYLCASSLGLAGFLSPSYEQYFGPGTRLTVT.

The J gene is TRBJ1-1, the V gene TRBV21-1; no check of the table's D call, TRBD1, against the DNA was made. TRBV21-1 is designated a pseudogene. The CDR3 is made up of 19 amino acids. The CDR3 DNA reads TGTGCCAGCCCCAAAGCCCACAGGGGGCCGATTAACATGAACACTGAAGCTTTCTTT. It codes for CASPKAHRGPINMNTEAFF.

The chain employs TRBV7-2 and TRBJ1-1; D not resolved. Trimming removed 4 bases from V and 4 bases from J, with 10 bases in between. The CDR3 is made up of 13 amino acids. Per the germline V gene, CDR1 is SGHTA and CDR2 is FQGNSA. This chain's CDR3 is CASSSASRTEAFF. CDR3 sequence (DNA): TGTGCCAGCAGCTCCGCCTCACGCACTGAAGCTTTCTTT.

The chain is built from TRBV4-1 and TRBJ2-5; 12 bases match TRBD2. V dropped 1 base and J dropped 5; count of bases not matched to a gene: 8. Germline loops: CDR1 MGHRA, CDR2 YSYEKL. The CDR3 spans 17 residues. CDR3 sequence (DNA): TGCGCCAGCAGCCAAGGCCCACTAGCGGGAGGTTTTGAGACCCAGTACTTC. This sequence encodes CASSQGPLAGGFETQYF.

V and J are TRBV7-9 and TRBJ1-6; a weak D match, TRBD1 (6 bases). V was trimmed by 2 bases and J by 4 bases, leaving 9 bases between them. CDR3 length: 15 residues. Germline V CDR1 and CDR2: SEHNR, FQNEAQ (reference sequence). The DNA of the CDR3 is TGTGCCAGCAGCTTAAGGGGGGGTTATAATTCACCCCTCCACTTT. This sequence encodes CASSLRGGYNSPLHF.

The V and J genes are TRBV19 and TRBJ2-3, with D maybe TRBD2 (6 bases). The CDR3 consists of 16 residues. Germline values: CDR1 LNHDA, CDR2 SQIVND (reference sequence). Between the trimmed V and J ends, which lost 10 bases and 1 base, there was a span of 21 bases. Here the CDR3 reads CATSKELADRTDTQYF. CDR3 bases: TGTGCCACCTCGAAGGAACTAGCCGATCGCACAGATACGCAGTATTTT.

The rearrangement uses TRBV7-2 and TRBJ2-1; no clear D gene. V gave up 3 bases and J gave up 4 bases, with 7 bases separating them. The CDR3 runs to 13 residues. Germline assignment: CDR1 SGHTA and CDR2 FQGNSA. The CDR3 DNA reads as TGTGCCAGCAGCTTTCAGCGTTACAATGAGCAGTTCTTC. Residues: CASSFQRYNEQFF.

The chain couples TRBV6-5 to TRBJ1-5, with TRBD1 as a possible D gene (6 bases). CDR1 is MNHEY, CDR2 SVGAGI, per germline. This CDR3 has 12 amino acids. V was clipped by 6 bases and J by 4 bases, with 7 bases between them. The CDR3 reads CASRGQNQPQHF. The DNA for the CDR3 is TGTGCCAGCAGGGGACAAAATCAGCCCCAGCATTTT.